Here is one T cell receptor (beta chain) with its context. Its antigen is not identified. cDNA reverse transcribed from extracted RNA served as the sequencing template. The table came from immunoSEQ multiplex PCR; TCRdb's copy has only in-frame clones and leaves some out. The table lists about 190,000 clones, 60% of them singletons. The germline V gene encodes CDR1 SQVTM and CDR2 ANQGSEA. This CDR3 has 14 amino acids. V lost 6 bases to trimming and J lost 7 bases, with 18 bases between them. Treatment given: oral pan-JAK inhibitor, 5-10 mg twice daily. Individuals with alopecia areata gave both lesional scalp punch biopsies and peripheral blood for collection. PBMC-derived CD4+ and CD8+ T cells were sorted. The record originates from a study of CD8+ T cells in alopecia areata. Study in general: Treated patients took oral tofacitinib at 5 to 10 mg twice daily.

General study points: Sequence data from scalp samples additionally include resident alphabeta T cells of normal skin.

The receptor comes from a human donor with alopecia areata. The source was CD4+ T cells sorted from blood, collected at week 24, from a patient treated with tofacitinib. This chain connects TRBV29-1 to TRBJ1-4; D is unresolved. For the CDR3, the DNA is TGCAGCGTACCCTCCCTGGGTTCGGGTGAAAAACTGTTTTTT. Amino acids: CSVPSLGSGEKLFF. Full variable domain (missing parts from reference TRBV29-1 and TRBJ1-4): SAVISQKPSRDICQRGTSLTIQCQVDSQVTMMFWYRQQPGQSLTLIATANQGSEATYESGFVIDKFPISRPNLTFSTLTVSNMSPEDSSIYLCSVPSLGSGEKLFFGSGTQLSVL.